The 29 T cell receptor beta chains below were found in one sample sequenced in a study of blood T cell repertoires in COVID-19 (dated by TCRdb to 2018 to 2021). Library preparation employed the immunoSEQ multiplex PCR assay. The immuneACCESS repertoire file appears here via TCRdb, limited to in-frame rearrangements. These files lack a portion of the clones; in checked studies, under half of the deficit traces to unresolved V genes, and the cause of the others is not known. The sample table lists around 150,000 clones, about 80% of them with a count of one. The ten biggest clones cover about 3.4% of the sample. Sequencing was done on a sample of PBMCs or T cells enriched from blood (not recorded which). These receptors all stem from a woman aged 60-75 years who had recovered from COVID-19.

The chain links TRBV27 to TRBJ1-2; 8 bases are shared with TRBD1. The V and J ends lost 4 bases and 6 bases, in that order; junction bases with no gene match: 10. Germline values: CDR1 MNHEY, CDR2 SMNVEV (reference sequence). The CDR3 runs to 15 residues. DNA for the CDR3: TGTGCCAGCAGTTCCTCCAGGGGGCAACCGGATGGCTACACCTTC. This codes for CASSSSRGQPDGYTF.

DNA for the CDR3: TGTGCCAGCAGCCTGGGCGGGACAGTTTATACATCACCCCTCCACTTT. It translates to CASSLGGTVYTSPLHF. The rearrangement uses TRBV3-1 (or the pseudogene TRBV3-2) and TRBJ1-6; the match to TRBD1 covers 7 bases. Losses at the gene ends were 4 bases for V and 10 bases for J; bases not matched to a gene: 13. This CDR3 region has 16 residues. Germline CDR1 is LGHDT and CDR2 is YNNKEL (reference sequence).

The CDR3 loop reads CASTRYYYGYTF. CDR3 nucleotide sequence: TGTGCCAGCACGCGCTATTACTATGGCTACACCTTC. The V gene is TRBV2, the J gene TRBJ1-2, with unresolved D. Germline CDR1 is SNHLY and CDR2 is FYNNEI. The CDR3 extends over 12 amino acids. The V end lost 7 bases, the J end lost 3 bases, and 9 bases lay between the germline ends.

CDR3 DNA sequence: TGTGCCTGGAGTTACAGTAACTATGGCTACACCTTC. Amino acid sequence: CAWSYSNYGYTF. The chain couples TRBV30 to TRBJ1-2, with unresolved D. This CDR3 contains 12 residues. The germline gives CDR1 GTSNPN, CDR2 SVGIG (reference sequence). Trimming shortened V by 2 bases and J by 1 base, and 5 bases separated the two germline ends.

The chain recombines TRBV3-1 (or the pseudogene TRBV3-2) with TRBJ2-1; TRBD2 might be the D (6 bases). Trimming left V 0 bases short and J 6 bases short, with 9 bases between. Germline V CDR1 and CDR2: LGHDT, YNNKEL (reference sequence). The CDR3 sequence is 14 residues long. CDR3 coding DNA: TGTGCCAGCAGCCAAGATCGGGGGTTCAATGAGCAGTTCTTC. It is translated as CASSQDRGFNEQFF.

The chain has TRBV5-1 and TRBJ1-2; TRBD1 aligns across 7 bases. Trimming removed 4 bases from V and 8 bases from J; junction bases left unmatched: 8. This CDR3 has 13 amino acids. Germline CDR1 is SGHRS and CDR2 is YFSETQ. CDR3 in amino acids: CASSPGQGEGYTF. CDR3 sequence (DNA): TGCGCCAGCAGCCCTGGGCAGGGGGAAGGCTACACCTTC.

At least ten counts were recorded for this clone. The rearrangement joins TRBV5-8 to TRBJ1-6, with D unclear. The V gene's germline CDR1 is SGHTS and CDR2 YDEGEE. This CDR3 is 12 amino acids long. With 5 bases removed from V and 8 bases from J, the gap between germline ends came to 8 bases. The CDR3 loop is CASSHKYSPLHF. In nucleotides, the CDR3 is TGTGCCAGCAGTCACAAGTATTCACCCCTCCACTTT.

The table lists this clone with a count of one. The chain joins TRBV5-1 to TRBJ1-1, with D possibly TRBD1 on 5 matching bases. The V end lost 0 bases, the J end lost 5 bases, and 11 bases lay between the germline ends. The CDR3 sequence is 14 residues long. The germline V gene has CDR1 SGHRS and CDR2 YFSETQ. The CDR3 here is CASSLETEETEAFF. The CDR3 bases are TGCGCCAGCAGCTTGGAGACAGAGGAGACTGAAGCTTTCTTT.

The J gene is TRBJ2-7, the V gene TRBV5-1, with 9 bases matching TRBD1. This CDR3 spans 14 amino acids. Per germline, CDR1 SGHRS and CDR2 YFSETQ. The J segment lost 5 bases and the V segment lost 0 bases, leaving 3 bases of the junction unmatched. In DNA form, the CDR3 reads TGCGCCAGCAGCTTGGTAGGGACAGGGAACGAGCAGTACTTC. Its protein product is CASSLVGTGNEQYF.

The chain couples TRBV5-1 to TRBJ2-2, with D unclear. The V gene lost 7 bases and the J gene lost 6 bases, with 10 bases spanning the gap. The germline V gene has CDR1 SGHRS and CDR2 YFSETQ. CDR3 size: 12 residues. The CDR3 reads CASYGDAGELFF. DNA for the CDR3: TGCGCCAGCTACGGAGACGCCGGGGAGCTGTTTTTT.

This clone appeared a few times. The chain is built from TRBV5-5 and TRBJ1-6; D not certain. Per germline, CDR1 SGHKS and CDR2 YYEKEE (reference sequence). The CDR3 is made up of 13 amino acids. Trimming cost V 0 bases and J 7 bases, with 5 bases left between them. The CDR3 DNA reads as TGTGCCAGCAGCTTGGACACCAATTCACCCCTCCACTTT. Its translation is CASSLDTNSPLHF.

The chain uses TRBV12-5 and TRBJ2-2, with no clear D. Germline V gene lookup returns CDR1 LGHNT and CDR2 FRNRAP. With 4 bases removed from V and 6 bases from J, the gap between germline ends came to 6 bases. The CDR3 has 12 residues. CDR3 sequence: CASGYYPGELFF. The CDR3 DNA sequence: TGTGCTAGTGGTTACTATCCCGGGGAGCTGTTTTTT.

The rearrangement links TRBV18 to TRBJ1-1, with TRBD1 matching 7 bases. V shed 5 bases and J 1 base; nucleotides not matched to a gene: 7. CDR1 is KGHSH, CDR2 LQKENI, per germline. CDR3 length equals 15 residues. CDR3 in DNA: TGTGCCAGCTCAGCCCTTTCAGGGGGGAACACTGAAGCTTTCTTT. As protein: CASSALSGGNTEAFF.

This chain's CDR3 is CASSHFRRSLGQDGQPQHF. CDR3 DNA: TGCGCCAGCAGTCATTTTCGTCGATCATTGGGACAGGATGGTCAGCCCCAGCATTTT. V is TRBV23-1 and J is TRBJ1-5, with 8 bases lining up with TRBD1. TRBV23-1 is an ORF for which the function is uncertain. This CDR3 is 19 amino acids long. With 3 bases clipped from V and 6 bases from J, the junction kept 19 bases outside the gene matches.

The V gene is TRBV5-4, the J gene TRBJ1-1; no clear D. Looked up from germline, CDR1 is SGHNT and CDR2 is YYREEE (reference sequence). With 0 bases removed from V and 4 bases from J, the gap between germline ends came to 16 bases. This CDR3 spans 16 amino acids. As DNA, the CDR3 is TGTGCCAGCAGCTTGGAAATCCTGGAAGCAGGCACTGAAGCTTTCTTT. Translating gives CASSLEILEAGTEAFF.

The chain is built from TRBV7-2 and TRBJ2-3; the match to TRBD2 covers 10 bases. V trimming: 1 base; J trimming: 7 bases; junction bases outside the gene matches: 11. CDR3 size: 17 residues. CDR1 and CDR2 (germline): SGHTA, FQGNSA. The CDR3 coding sequence is TGTGCCAGCAGCTTAGTGGTGCGTCTAGCGGGGGCTAATACGCAGTATTTT. Translated, it gives CASSLVVRLAGANTQYF.

The genes are TRBV6-5 and TRBJ1-1; D might be TRBD1 (6 bases). This CDR3 has 11 residues. Per the germline V gene, CDR1 is MNHEY and CDR2 is SVGAGI. Trimming took 6 bases from V and 11 from J, leaving 13 bases between them. The CDR3 coding sequence is TGTGCCAGCAGCTTGCAGGGGAACGCTTTCTTT. It is translated as CASSLQGNAFF.

The V call is TRBV4-1, the J call TRBJ1-2, with 11 nucleotides matching TRBD1. CDR1 and CDR2 from the germline V gene are MGHRA and YSYEKL. V was clipped by 4 bases and J by 3 bases; unmatched bases: 10. CDR3 length: 17 amino acids. Here the CDR3 reads CASSPGQGAGEDYGYTF. The CDR3 nucleotides are TGCGCCAGCAGCCCAGGACAGGGGGCAGGAGAGGACTATGGCTACACCTTC.

V and J are TRBV18 and TRBJ1-1; TRBD1 matches 7 bases. V gave up 6 bases and J gave up 2 bases; unmatched junction bases: 9. This CDR3 has 15 amino acids. Germline CDR1 and CDR2: KGHSH and LQKENI. As DNA, the CDR3 is TGTGCCAGCTCGCAGACCAGGGGGTTCAACACTGAAGCTTTCTTT. Its translation is CASSQTRGFNTEAFF.

In the case of this clone: One end of the junction does not line up with germline, which may come from a read error. The chain recombines TRBV5-6 with TRBJ2-7, with D tentatively TRBD1 (6 bases). CDR1 and CDR2 from the germline V gene are SGHDT and YYEEEE. The CDR3 covers 14 residues. The CDR3 loop reads CASSSRDTSDEQYF. Here the CDR3 DNA reads TGTGCCAGCAGCTCCCGGGACACCTCCGACGAGCAGTACTTC. Looking up the rest from reference TRBV5-6 and TRBJ2-7 gives the full variable domain: DAGVTQSPTHLIKTRGQQVTLRCSPKSGHDTVSWYQQALGQGPQFIFQYYEEEERQRGNFPDRFSGHQFPNYSSELNVNALLLGDSALYLCASSSRDTSDEQYFGPGTRLTVT.

The chain joins TRBV5-1 to TRBJ1-1; 7 nucleotides align to TRBD1. The V gene end was trimmed by 0 bases and the J gene end by 0 bases; junction bases not matched to a gene: 5. Germline CDR1 is SGHRS and CDR2 is YFSETQ. This CDR3 comprises 16 residues. The CDR3 reads CASSLAHRGMNTEAFF. The CDR3 DNA reads TGCGCCAGCAGCTTGGCCCACAGGGGTATGAACACTGAAGCTTTCTTT.

CDR3: CASSLWGDSNQPQHF. The CDR3 region has the DNA TGTGCCAGCAGCTTATGGGGAGATAGCAATCAGCCCCAGCATTTT. The chain carries TRBV7-2 and TRBJ1-5; no firm D call. Germline CDR1 SGHTA, CDR2 FQGNSA. The CDR3 sequence is 15 residues long. Trimming took off 2 bases at V and 0 bases at J, with 8 bases between the two ends.

This rearrangement joins TRBV30 to TRBJ2-3; maybe TRBD1 (6 bases). The CDR3 is 15 residues long. The germline gives CDR1 GTSNPN, CDR2 SVGIG (reference sequence). With 0 bases removed from V and 3 bases from J, the gap between germline ends came to 13 bases. This CDR3 is CAWSVIRTGTDTQYF. In nucleotides, the CDR3 is TGTGCCTGGAGTGTTATCAGAACAGGGACAGATACGCAGTATTTT. Together with reference TRBV30 and TRBJ2-3, the CDR3 gives the full variable domain: SQTIHQWPATLVQPVGSPLSLECTVEGTSNPNLYWYRQAAGRGLQLLFYSVGIGQISSEVPQNLSASRPQDRQFILSSKKLLLSDSGFYLCAWSVIRTGTDTQYFGPGTRLTVL.

This clone was seen a single time. This chain connects TRBV6-5 to TRBJ2-1; TRBD2 might be the D (5 bases). The V and J ends lost 2 bases and 0 bases respectively, with 11 bases between them. The CDR3 runs 16 residues. The germline V gene has CDR1 MNHEY and CDR2 SVGAGI. CDR3 in DNA: TGTGCCAGCAGTTACCCGACTATAAACTCCTACAATGAGCAGTTCTTC. It codes for CASSYPTINSYNEQFF.

This clone was picked up one time. V is TRBV5-6 and J is TRBJ1-3; 10 nucleotides match TRBD1. This CDR3 is built from 17 residues. Trimming took 4 bases from V and 0 from J; bases not matched to a gene: 7. Germline V gives CDR1 SGHDT, CDR2 YYEEEE. The CDR3 DNA follows: TGTGCCAGCAGCCAGACAGGGGGCCTTTACTCTGGAAACACCATATATTTT. It is translated as CASSQTGGLYSGNTIYF.

Only a few counts were recorded for this clone. This sequence joins TRBV27 and TRBJ2-1; maybe TRBD2 (5 bases). Germline loops: CDR1 MNHEY, CDR2 SMNVEV (reference sequence). CDR3 length equals 16 residues. V dropped 3 bases and J dropped 6 bases, with 18 bases sitting between them. The CDR3 DNA sequence: TGTGCCAGCAGTTTTGAGGAGCCGGTGAGGGCCAATGAGCAGTTCTTC. It yields the protein CASSFEEPVRANEQFF.

This clone was recorded only once. CDR3 protein: CASSPGTYEQYF. The CDR3 bases are TGCGCCAGCAGCCCGGGGACCTACGAGCAGTACTTC. The chain links TRBV5-1 to TRBJ2-7; D perhaps matches TRBD2 (5 bases). Trimming cost V 4 bases and J 2 bases, with 7 bases left between them. Per germline, CDR1 SGHRS and CDR2 YFSETQ. The CDR3 has 12 residues.

The rearrangement uses TRBV18 and TRBJ2-7; D possibly corresponds to TRBD1 (5 bases). Trimming cost V 0 bases and J 2 bases, with 8 bases left between them. This CDR3 contains 14 residues. CDR1 is KGHSH, CDR2 LQKENI, per germline. Written as DNA, the CDR3 is TGTGCCAGCTCACCACCATCAGGGACCTACGAGCAGTACTTC. Encoded protein: CASSPPSGTYEQYF.

The gene calls are TRBV27 and TRBJ1-6; tentative D call: TRBD1 (6 bases). V lost 4 bases to trimming and J lost 0 bases, with 10 bases between them. CDR1 and CDR2 from the germline V gene are MNHEY and SMNVEV (reference sequence). The CDR3 spans 16 residues. CDR3 bases: TGTGCCAGCAGTTCCGGACAGAGCTCCTATAATTCACCCCTCCACTTT. Translating it yields CASSSGQSSYNSPLHF.